This TCR beta chain emerged from a study of blood T cell repertoires in COVID-19. Study summary: Samples representing acute and convalescent COVID-19 were sourced from the United States, Italy and Spain.

The CDR3 is 14 residues long. V was trimmed by 1 base and J by 1 base, leaving 5 bases between them. Germline CDR1 and CDR2: SGHDT and YYEEEE. The data were produced by immunoSEQ multiplex PCR, yet TCRdb's version contains in-frame clones alone and is incomplete. The table records under 200,000 clones, 65% to 90% of them present only once. V is TRBV5-6 and J is TRBJ2-2; D remains unclear. The sequence derives from a man between 60 and 75 years old with acute or convalescent COVID-19. Specimen: peripheral blood. This CDR3 is CASSLYGNTGELFF. The CDR3 DNA is TGTGCCAGCAGCTTGTACGGGAACACCGGGGAGCTGTTTTTT. The full variable domain, completed using reference TRBV5-6 and TRBJ2-2, is DAGVTQSPTHLIKTRGQQVTLRCSPKSGHDTVSWYQQALGQGPQFIFQYYEEEERQRGNFPDRFSGHQFPNYSSELNVNALLLGDSALYLCASSLYGNTGELFFGEGSRLTVL.